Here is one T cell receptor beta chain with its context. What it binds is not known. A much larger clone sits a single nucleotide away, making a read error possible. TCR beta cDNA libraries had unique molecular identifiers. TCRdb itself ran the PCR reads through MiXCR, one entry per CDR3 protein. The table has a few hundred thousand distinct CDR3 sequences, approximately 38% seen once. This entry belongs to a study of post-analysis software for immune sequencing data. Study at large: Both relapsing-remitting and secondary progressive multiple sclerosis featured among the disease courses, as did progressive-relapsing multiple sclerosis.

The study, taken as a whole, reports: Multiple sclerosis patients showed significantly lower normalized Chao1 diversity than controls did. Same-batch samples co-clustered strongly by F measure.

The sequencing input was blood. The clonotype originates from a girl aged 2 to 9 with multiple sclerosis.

The CDR3 sequence: CASSLRGGLYVQYF. CDR3 in DNA: TGTGCCAGCAGTCTCCGGGGGGGCCTCTACGTGCAGTACTTC. The chain employs TRBV2 and TRBJ2-5; 8 bases map to TRBD2. This CDR3 is built from 14 residues. Germline CDR1 SNHLY, CDR2 FYNNEI. The J segment lost 11 bases and the V segment lost 5 bases, leaving 13 bases of the junction unmatched.